This TCR beta chain comes out of a study of T cell clonality in common variable immunodeficiency. There are 12 residues in the CDR3. Germline lookup yields CDR1 SGHRS and CDR2 YFSETQ. V lost 6 bases to trimming and J lost 5 bases; unmatched junction nucleotides: 4. Measured with immunoSEQ multiplex PCR; TCRdb has only the in-frame clones, and not every one. Observed in the sample are around 47,000 clones, none of them singletons. This clone was observed many times. The read stops 3 residues short of the end of the CDR3; the missing end is completed from the germline J gene. The chain uses TRBV5-1 and TRBJ1-2, with 7 bases that match TRBD1. The specimen sequenced was peripheral blood mononuclear cells. The source of this sequence is a person aged 18 to 70 in good health. The sequenced CDR3 bases are TGCGCCAGCACCGAACAGGGGTATGGC. Its protein is CASTEQGYG. The full CDR3 sequence reads CASTEQGYGYTF.